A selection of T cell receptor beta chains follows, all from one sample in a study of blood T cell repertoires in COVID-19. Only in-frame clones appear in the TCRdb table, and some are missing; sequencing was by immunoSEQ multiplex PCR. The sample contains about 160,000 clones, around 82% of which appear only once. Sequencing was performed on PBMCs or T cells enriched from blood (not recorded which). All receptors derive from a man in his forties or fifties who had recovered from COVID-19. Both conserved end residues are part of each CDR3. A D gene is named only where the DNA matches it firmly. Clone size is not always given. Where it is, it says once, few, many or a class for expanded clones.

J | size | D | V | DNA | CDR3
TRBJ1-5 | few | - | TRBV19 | TGTGCCAGTAGAACAGAGTATAGCAATCAGCCCCAGCATTTT | CASRTEYSNQPQHF
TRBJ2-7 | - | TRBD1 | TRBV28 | TGTGCCAGCAGGTGGACAGGGGATTACGAGCAGTACTTC | CASRWTGDYEQYF
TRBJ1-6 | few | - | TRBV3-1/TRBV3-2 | TGTGCCAGCAGCCAAGATCTTGGGGGGGGGTATAATTCACCCCTCCACTTT | CASSQDLGGGYNSPLHF
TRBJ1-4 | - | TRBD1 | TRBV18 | TGTGCCAGCTCACCGCCCGGACAGGGAAGCAATGAAAAACTGTTTTTT | CASSPPGQGSNEKLFF
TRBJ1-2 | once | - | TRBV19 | TGTGCCTCCCTTCCGACTCTCCGGGACTACTATGGCTACACCTTC | CASLPTLRDYYGYTF
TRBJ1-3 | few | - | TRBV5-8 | TGTGCCAGCAGCTTGGGGGCAGGTCCCTCTGGAAACACCATATATTTT | CASSLGAGPSGNTIYF
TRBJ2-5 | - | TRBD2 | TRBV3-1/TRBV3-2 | TGTGCCAGCAGCCCTAGCGGGGGGGCCCCAGAGACCCAGTACTTC | CASSPSGGAPETQYF
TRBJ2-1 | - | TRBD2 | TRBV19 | TGTGCCAGTAGCAAATACTCAGCGGGGCCCTTCGGGTCCTACAATGAGCAGTTCTTC | CASSKYSAGPFGSYNEQFF
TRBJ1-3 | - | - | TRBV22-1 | TGTCCTGGGAGCCCTTGGACAGGGCCGGAACCCGGAAACACCATATATTTT | CPGSPWTGPEPGNTIYF
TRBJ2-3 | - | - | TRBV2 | TGTGCCAGCAGTGACCCGGGGGGCAGGTTCACAGATACGCAGTATTTT | CASSDPGGRFTDTQYF
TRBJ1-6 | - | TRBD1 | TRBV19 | TGTGCCAGTAGTATGGGACAGGGGCGCGCCCTCCACTTT | CASSMGQGRALHF
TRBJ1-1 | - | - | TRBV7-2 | TGTGCCAGCAGCTCCCAGGCGGGATCGGGTACTGAAGCTTTCTTT | CASSSQAGSGTEAFF
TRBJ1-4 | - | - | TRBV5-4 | TGTGCCAGCAGCTTGGGGCAGGGAGGCGAAAAACTGTTTTTT | CASSLGQGGEKLFF
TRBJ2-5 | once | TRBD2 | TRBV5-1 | TGCGCCAGCAGCTCGGAGGTAGGACTAGCGGGAGAGACCCAGTACTTC | CASSSEVGLAGETQYF
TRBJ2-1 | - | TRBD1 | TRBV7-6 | TGTGCCAGCAGCTTATTACCCGCGGCACAGGGGGGACGCTACAATGAGCAGTTCTTC | CASSLLPAAQGGRYNEQFF
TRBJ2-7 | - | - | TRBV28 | TGTGCCAGCACCCCGGGAGTAAACGAGCAGTACTTC | CASTPGVNEQYF
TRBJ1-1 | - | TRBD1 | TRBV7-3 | TGTGCCAGCAGCTCCCGGACAGGGAGATGGAGGGGAGTAAACACTGAAGCTTTCTTT | CASSSRTGRWRGVNTEAFF
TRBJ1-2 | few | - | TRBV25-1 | TGTGCCAGCAGTGAACAGGAGGTCGGGGGCTACACCTTC | CASSEQEVGGYTF
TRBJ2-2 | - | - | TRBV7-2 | TGTGCCAGCAGCACGGCGGGATGGGGCGGCGGGGAGCTGTTTTTT | CASSTAGWGGGELFF
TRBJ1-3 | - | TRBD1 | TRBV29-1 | TGCAGCGTTGATGGGACAGGGAGGGCTGGAAACACCATATATTTT | CSVDGTGRAGNTIYF
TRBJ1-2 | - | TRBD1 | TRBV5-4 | TGTGCCAGCAGCTTGGGGGGACAGGGCGGGGTAGGATATGGCTACACCTTC | CASSLGGQGGVGYGYTF
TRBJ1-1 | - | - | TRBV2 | TGTGCCAGCAGCCCGAAGGAGGGGAACACTGAAGCTTTCTTT | CASSPKEGNTEAFF
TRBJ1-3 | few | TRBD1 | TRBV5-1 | TGCGCCAGCAGGGTTGGGACAGGTGCAAACACCATATATTTT | CASRVGTGANTIYF
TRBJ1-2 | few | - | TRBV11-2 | TGTGCCAGCAGCCCAGGAATCCCTTTAACGGGCTACACCTTC | CASSPGIPLTGYTF
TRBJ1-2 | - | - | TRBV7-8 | TGTGCCAGCAGCCGAACTGTAGGCTACACCTTC | CASSRTVGYTF
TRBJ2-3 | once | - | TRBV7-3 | TGTGCTAGCAGCTGGAGACCGTTGGATACGCAGTATTTT | CASSWRPLDTQYF
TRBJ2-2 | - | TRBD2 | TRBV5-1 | TGCGCCAGCAGCTTCCAGCAGCGGGGGGGTACCGGGGAGCTGTTTTTT | CASSFQQRGGTGELFF
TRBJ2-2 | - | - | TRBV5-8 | TGTGCCAGCAGCTTTGTCGGGTCGAACGGGGAGCTGTTTTTT | CASSFVGSNGELFF